Below are 24 T cell receptor beta chains sequenced from a single sample in a study of cytomegalovirus exposure and HLA in healthy donors. PCR amplification relied on 60 Vbeta primers (plus 13 Jbeta primers). The data were produced by immunoSEQ multiplex PCR, yet TCRdb's version contains in-frame clones alone and is incomplete. The specimen's table records around 110,000 clones. The specimen was PBMCs. These receptors were taken from a man in his forties in good health and CMV-seropositive.

This chain's CDR3 is CASSFAGGTNEKLFF. Here the CDR3 DNA reads TGTGCCAGCAGCTTCGCAGGGGGAACTAATGAAAAACTGTTTTTT. The rearrangement joins TRBV7-2 to TRBJ1-4; 7 bases line up with TRBD1. CDR1 SGHTA and CDR2 FQGNSA come from the germline V gene. The CDR3 spans 15 residues. Trimming at V came to 3 bases and at J to 1 base, leaving 2 bases not matched to a gene.

The V call is TRBV27, the J call TRBJ1-4; 9 bases are a match to TRBD1. CDR3 length: 15 residues. Germline CDR1 reads MNHEY; CDR2 reads SMNVEV (reference sequence). V lost 5 bases, J lost 6 bases, and 7 bases stayed unmatched. CDR3 coding DNA: TGTGCCAGCAGTGTGTACAGGGGGCGCGATGAAAAACTGTTTTTT. Its protein product is CASSVYRGRDEKLFF. Based on the CDR3 plus reference TRBV27 and TRBJ1-4, the full variable domain is EAQVTQNPRYLITVTGKKLTVTCSQNMNHEYMSWYRQDPGLGLRQIYYSMNVEVTDKGDVPEGYKVSRKEKRNFPLILESPSPNQTSLYFCASSVYRGRDEKLFFGSGTQLSVL.

The chain links TRBV21-1 to TRBJ2-1; TRBD2, the D gene given by the table, was not confirmed from the DNA. TRBV21-1 is flagged as a pseudogene. This CDR3 is 15 amino acids long. CDR3 DNA: TGTGCCAGCAGCAAAGGGGACTTGGGGGTCGATGAGCAGTTCTTC. Translating gives CASSKGDLGVDEQFF.

The rearrangement joins TRBV28 to TRBJ1-5; D remains unclear. Trimming took 5 bases from V and 5 from J, leaving 7 bases between them. The CDR3 has 12 residues. Per the germline V gene, CDR1 is MDHEN and CDR2 is SYDVKM. CDR3 in DNA: TGTGCCAGCAGTCGACGGGATCAGCCCCAGCATTTT. It specifies CASSRRDQPQHF.

The rearrangement uses TRBV6-1 and TRBJ2-7; 7 positions match TRBD1. The germline gives CDR1 MNHNS, CDR2 SASEGT. J lost 3 bases, V lost 3 bases, and 8 bases had no gene match. This CDR3 region has 15 residues. Written as DNA, the CDR3 is TGTGCCAGCAGTGATTATAGGGGGCTGAGCTACGAGCAGTACTTC. It translates to CASSDYRGLSYEQYF.

The rearrangement uses TRBV6-6 and TRBJ2-7; TRBD2 matches 13 bases. The CDR3 has 15 residues. The V segment lost 6 bases and the J segment 4 bases; nucleotides outside the gene matches: 6. From germline, CDR1 is MNHNY and CDR2 SVGAGI (reference sequence). The CDR3 is CASSSRTSGSYEQYF. CDR3 DNA sequence: TGTGCCAGCAGCTCGAGGACTAGCGGGAGTTACGAGCAGTACTTC.

The chain employs TRBV6-5 and TRBJ1-1; no reliable D call. CDR3 length: 13 amino acids. Germline-derived CDR1 and CDR2 are MNHEY and SVGAGI. The germline V and J ends were trimmed by 5 bases and 0 bases, with 7 bases remaining between them. CDR3 sequence (DNA): TGTGCCAGCAGTAACACCATGAACACTGAAGCTTTCTTT. The encoded protein is CASSNTMNTEAFF.

The rearrangement uses TRBV6-5 and TRBJ1-1, with a weak D call TRBD1 (6 bases). Germline CDR1 and CDR2: MNHEY and SVGAGI. The CDR3 runs 14 residues. V dropped 5 bases and J dropped 1 base, with 11 bases sitting between them. CDR3 residues: CASSQQQGNTEAFF. The CDR3 nucleotides read TGTGCCAGCAGTCAACAACAGGGGAACACTGAAGCTTTCTTT.

The genes are TRBV7-8 and TRBJ2-1; TRBD2 aligns across 7 bases. The CDR3 is made up of 15 amino acids. J gave up 6 bases and V 5 bases, and 10 bases lay outside the gene matches. CDR1 SGHVS and CDR2 FQNEAQ come from the germline V gene. CDR3 amino acids: CASSTRLAAGNEQFF. The CDR3 DNA is TGTGCCAGCAGCACCCGACTAGCAGCGGGCAATGAGCAGTTCTTC.

The chain employs TRBV5-6 and TRBJ2-1, with a tentative D call TRBD1 (6 bases). This CDR3 is 14 amino acids long. Trimming shortened V by 3 bases and J by 16 bases, and 23 bases separated the two germline ends. Germline loops: CDR1 SGHDT, CDR2 YYEEEE. The CDR3 nucleotides read TGTGCCAGCAGCTCGACAGGTTCGTCTGGGATAAACTTCTTC. Translated: CASSSTGSSGINFF.

The chain joins TRBV5-6 to TRBJ2-5; D gene ambiguous. V was pared by 0 bases and J by 2 bases, with 11 bases between. The CDR3 has 15 amino acids. Germline V CDR1 and CDR2: SGHDT, YYEEEE. The CDR3 is CASSLGAVKQETQYF. The CDR3 region has the DNA TGTGCCAGCAGCTTGGGGGCAGTGAAACAAGAGACCCAGTACTTC. Using reference TRBV5-6 and TRBJ2-5 for the parts outside the CDR3, the full variable domain is DAGVTQSPTHLIKTRGQQVTLRCSPKSGHDTVSWYQQALGQGPQFIFQYYEEEERQRGNFPDRFSGHQFPNYSSELNVNALLLGDSALYLCASSLGAVKQETQYFGPGTRLLVL.

The chain links TRBV4-1 to TRBJ2-2, with TRBD2 matching 7 bases. Germline-derived CDR1 and CDR2 are MGHRA and YSYEKL. The CDR3 has 14 residues. The trim removed 9 bases at V and 4 bases at J, leaving 8 bases unmatched. CDR3 protein: CASRGGPFTGELFF. The CDR3 nucleotides are TGCGCCAGTAGGGGAGGGCCGTTCACCGGGGAGCTGTTTTTT.

The chain couples TRBV9 to TRBJ2-1; TRBD1 matches 9 bases. Germline values: CDR1 SGDLS, CDR2 YYNGEE. After removal of 2 bases from V and 9 bases from J, the junction contained 6 bases not matched to a gene. The CDR3 covers 14 residues. The CDR3, as DNA: TGTGCCAGCAGCGTGGGGGACAGGGCCTCTGAGCAGTTCTTC. Its protein product is CASSVGDRASEQFF.

The chain joins TRBV15 to TRBJ2-3, with TRBD2 matching 11 bases. Germline V gene sequence: CDR1 LNHNV, CDR2 YYDKDF (reference sequence). Germline trimming cut 0 bases from V and 1 base from J; bases unmatched to any gene: 18. The length of the CDR3 is 22 residues. Here the CDR3 reads CATSRDPSASGRPNFGTDTQYF. The CDR3 nucleotides are TGTGCCACCAGCAGAGATCCCTCGGCTAGCGGGAGGCCCAACTTCGGCACAGATACGCAGTATTTT.

With respect to this clone: Relative to the germline gene, one junction end is altered; a read error may explain this. The V and J genes are TRBV20-1 and TRBJ2-1; the match to TRBD1 covers 8 bases. Germline CDR1 reads DFQATT; CDR2 reads SNEGSKA (reference sequence). The CDR3 contains 11 residues. The DNA of the CDR3 is TGCAGTGCAGATAGACAGGGGCAGGGACTCTTC. It translates to CSADRQGQGLF.

The genes are TRBV5-1 and TRBJ1-1; D is undetermined. Per germline, CDR1 SGHRS and CDR2 YFSETQ. CDR3 length: 14 amino acids. V lost 0 bases to trimming and J lost 1 base, with 7 bases between them. The CDR3 bases are TGCGCCAGCAGCTTGGGTCCAGGGAACACTGAAGCTTTCTTT. Translated: CASSLGPGNTEAFF.

This sequence joins TRBV5-1 and TRBJ2-5, with 8 nucleotides matching TRBD2. The CDR3 extends over 13 amino acids. From germline, CDR1 is SGHRS and CDR2 YFSETQ. V shed 1 base and J 5 bases; nucleotides not matched to a gene: 1. CDR3 residues: CASSLSGGETQYF. The CDR3 region has the DNA TGCGCCAGCAGCTTGTCGGGAGGGGAGACCCAGTACTTC.

The gene calls are TRBV15 and TRBJ2-1; TRBD2 matches 14 bases. V shed 3 bases and J 7 bases; nucleotides not matched to a gene: 14. CDR3 length: 19 amino acids. In germline, CDR1 is LNHNV, CDR2 YYDKDF (reference sequence). In DNA form, the CDR3 reads TGTGCCACCAGCAGCCTTTTGACTAGCGGGAGGGCCTTGGGAAATGAGCAGTTCTTC. Translating gives CATSSLLTSGRALGNEQFF.

The chain combines TRBV9 with TRBJ1-1, with D unresolved. CDR3 length equals 13 residues. Trimming cost V 2 bases and J 4 bases, with 9 bases left between them. Germline V gene lookup returns CDR1 SGDLS and CDR2 YYNGEE. This CDR3 is CASSVGDTTEAFF. Here the CDR3 DNA reads TGTGCCAGCAGCGTCGGTGATACCACTGAAGCTTTCTTT. Full variable domain (missing parts from reference TRBV9 and TRBJ1-1): DSGVTQTPKHLITATGQRVTLRCSPRSGDLSVYWYQQSLDQGLQFLIQYYNGEERAKGNILERFSAQQFPDLHSELNLSSLELGDSALYFCASSVGDTTEAFFGQGTRLTVV.

The chain uses TRBV5-1 and TRBJ2-2, with D unclear. Between the trimmed V and J ends, which lost 3 bases and 4 bases, there was a span of 10 bases. From germline, CDR1 is SGHRS and CDR2 YFSETQ. The CDR3 has 14 amino acids. CDR3 DNA: TGCGCCAGCAGCTCGGCGGCCTCCACCGGGGAGCTGTTTTTT. This gives the protein CASSSAASTGELFF.

The chain has TRBV18 and TRBJ2-5; TRBD1 agrees at 7 bases. Germline V gene data show CDR1 as KGHSH and CDR2 as LQKENI. V shed 3 bases and J 4 bases; nucleotides not matched to a gene: 5. CDR3 length: 14 amino acids. The CDR3 here is CASSPQGVPETQYF. CDR3 in DNA: TGTGCCAGCTCACCTCAGGGGGTCCCAGAGACCCAGTACTTC.

The chain has TRBV2 and TRBJ2-6; the match to TRBD1 covers 7 bases. Germline V CDR1 and CDR2: SNHLY, FYNNEI. V shed 6 bases, J shed 0 bases, and the junction held 11 bases outside the gene matches. The CDR3 runs to 18 residues. CDR3 in amino acids: CASSPDRAHNSGANVLTF. CDR3 nucleotides: TGTGCCAGCAGCCCTGACAGGGCCCATAACTCTGGGGCCAACGTCCTGACTTTC.

The chain has TRBV14 and TRBJ2-1; TRBD2 agrees at 9 bases. This CDR3 comprises 16 residues. Germline V gives CDR1 SGHDN, CDR2 FVKESK. The junction had 7 bases not matched to a gene; V was cut back by 3 bases and J by 4 bases. The CDR3 DNA reads as TGTGCCAGCAGCCAGGGGCGGGAGGGTCGATACAATGAGCAGTTCTTC. Protein sequence: CASSQGREGRYNEQFF.

The V and J genes are TRBV11-2 and TRBJ1-1, with TRBD1 as a possible D gene (6 bases). Germline values: CDR1 SGHAT, CDR2 FQNNGV. The CDR3 length is 16 residues. The V and J ends lost 5 bases and 1 base respectively, with 17 bases between them. CDR3 protein: CASSHIGGVPNTEAFF. CDR3 sequence (DNA): TGTGCCAGCAGCCATATAGGGGGGGTCCCGAACACTGAAGCTTTCTTT.